This TCR beta chain was identified during a study of blood T cell repertoires in COVID-19. Study summary: Italy, Spain and the United States were the sources of the convalescent and acute COVID-19 samples. The cDNA or gDNA used as material had been derived from T cells, B-cell-depleted T cells, or PBMCs.

Original data processing: Reference gene primer amplification gave estimated nucleated cell counts. This table comes from immunoSEQ multiplex PCR, and its TCRdb copy is limited to in-frame clones, with some not included. The DNA gave D and trimming, while V, J and clone size come from that table. The profile shows under 150,000 clones, just under 90% of them singletons. V lost 2 bases to trimming and J lost 5 bases, with 10 bases between them. The CDR3 consists of 13 residues. Germline-derived CDR1 and CDR2 are SGDLS and YYNGEE. Turning to this clone: This CDR3 is also generated by other DNA sequences in the sample.

This sequence was found in a woman aged 40 to 50 with acute or convalescent COVID-19. The chain uses TRBV9 and TRBJ1-2, with D possibly being TRBD1 (5 bases). Specimen: peripheral blood. The CDR3 bases are TGTGCCAGCAGCGTCCAGGGTGGGTATGGCTACACCTTC. As protein: CASSVQGGYGYTF.